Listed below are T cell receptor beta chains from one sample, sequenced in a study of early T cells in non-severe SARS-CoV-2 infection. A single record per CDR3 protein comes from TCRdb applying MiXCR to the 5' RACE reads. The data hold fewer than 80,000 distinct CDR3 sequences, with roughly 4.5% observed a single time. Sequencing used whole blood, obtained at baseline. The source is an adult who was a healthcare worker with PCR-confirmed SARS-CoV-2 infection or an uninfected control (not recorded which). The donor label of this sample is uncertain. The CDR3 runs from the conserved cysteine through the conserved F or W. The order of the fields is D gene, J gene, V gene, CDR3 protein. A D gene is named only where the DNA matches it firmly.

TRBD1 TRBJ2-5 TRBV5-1 CASSPMTGQETQYF
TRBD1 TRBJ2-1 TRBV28 CASSPGTGLLDEQFF
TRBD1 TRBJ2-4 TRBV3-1 CASSHAGQGKNIQYF
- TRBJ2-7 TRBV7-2 CASSSFIQGSYEQYF
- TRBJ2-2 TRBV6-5 CASSGDNTGELFF
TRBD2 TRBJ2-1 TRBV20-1 CSAEPLSGGALEQFF
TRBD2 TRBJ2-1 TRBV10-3 CAIRGLAGGHEQFF
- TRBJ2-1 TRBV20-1 CSASGALGGRSYNEQFF
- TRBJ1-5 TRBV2 CASSELRRNQPQHF
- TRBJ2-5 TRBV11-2 CASSPGAPGRTQYF